This TCR beta chain was sequenced in a study of cytomegalovirus exposure and HLA in healthy donors. Study results and caveats: For most subjects, TCR beta sequences were reported to predict HLA-A and HLA-B alleles with accuracy. For presence/absence analyses, sequencing depth was assumed to be roughly uniform across donors.

To note about this clone: Its antigen is unknown.

Although they were nominally healthy when sampled, donors likely had unrecorded immune exposures. PCR involved 60 Vbeta and 13 Jbeta primers. The protocol was immunoSEQ multiplex PCR, while the TCRdb copy is restricted to in-frame clones and leaves out a portion. Of approximately 110,000 clones in the sample, roughly 68% are singletons; the top ten hold around 0.79%. The V end was cut by 6 bases, the J end by 3 bases, with 8 bases between. Germline CDR1 and CDR2: MGHDK and SYGVNS. The CDR3 consists of 12 residues. The sequenced material came from PBMCs. The sequence was obtained from a woman in her thirties in good health and CMV-seronegative. The chain is built from TRBV25-1 and TRBJ2-5; D is unresolved. The CDR3 DNA reads as TGTGCCAGCAGCGACTTCGAAGAGACCCAGTACTTC. Its protein product is CASSDFEETQYF.